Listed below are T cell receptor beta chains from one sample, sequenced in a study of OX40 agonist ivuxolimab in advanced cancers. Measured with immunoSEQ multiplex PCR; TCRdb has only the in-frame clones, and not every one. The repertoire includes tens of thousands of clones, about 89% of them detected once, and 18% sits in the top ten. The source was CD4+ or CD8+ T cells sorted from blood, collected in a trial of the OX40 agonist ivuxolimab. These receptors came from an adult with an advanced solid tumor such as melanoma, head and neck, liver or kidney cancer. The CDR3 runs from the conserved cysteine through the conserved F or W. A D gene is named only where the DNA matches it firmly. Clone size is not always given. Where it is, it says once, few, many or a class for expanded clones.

CDR3: CASSRPGPAVGELFF; DNA: TGTGCCAGCAGCCGACCGGGGCCGGCGGTGGGGGAGCTGTTTTTT; D: NA; size: NA; J: TRBJ2-2; V: TRBV7-9
CDR3: CAISESGSSYEQYF; DNA: TGTGCCATCAGCGAATCAGGAAGCTCCTACGAGCAGTACTTC; D: NA; size: NA; J: TRBJ2-7; V: TRBV10-3
CDR3: CASSTIAETDTQYF; DNA: TGTGCCAGTAGTACGATAGCGGAAACAGATACGCAGTATTTT; D: NA; size: NA; J: TRBJ2-3; V: TRBV19
CDR3: CAWSVKVAIADTQYF; DNA: TGTGCCTGGAGTGTAAAGGTAGCAATCGCAGATACGCAGTATTTT; D: NA; size: NA; J: TRBJ2-3; V: TRBV30
CDR3: CASSPGGYEQYF; DNA: TGTGCCAGCAGCCCGGGGGGCTACGAGCAGTACTTC; D: TRBD2; size: NA; J: TRBJ2-7; V: TRBV6-5
CDR3: CASSLGTGGGQPQHF; DNA: TGTGCCAGCAGCTTGGGGACAGGGGGCGGTCAGCCCCAGCATTTT; D: TRBD1; size: NA; J: TRBJ1-5; V: TRBV11-3
CDR3: CASTAGEALYEQYF; DNA: TGTGCCAGCACTGCGGGAGAGGCTCTGTACGAGCAGTACTTC; D: TRBD2; size: NA; J: TRBJ2-7; V: TRBV27
CDR3: CASSQDPGFYGYTF; DNA: TGCGCCAGCAGCCAAGATCCAGGGTTTTATGGCTACACCTTC; D: NA; size: NA; J: TRBJ1-2; V: TRBV4-3
CDR3: CASSSSRQGYSYEQYF; DNA: TGTGCCAGCAGTTCGTCTCGACAGGGATACTCCTACGAGCAGTACTTC; D: TRBD1; size: once; J: TRBJ2-7; V: TRBV27
CDR3: CASSLRGPLYNEQFF; DNA: TGTGCCAGCAGCTTGAGGGGGCCCCTCTACAATGAGCAGTTCTTC; D: TRBD1; size: NA; J: TRBJ2-1; V: TRBV5-6
CDR3: CASILSGTLTDTQYF; DNA: TGTGCCAGCATTCTATCCGGGACTCTCACAGATACGCAGTATTTT; D: NA; size: NA; J: TRBJ2-3; V: TRBV28
CDR3: CASSTSGGTDTQYF; DNA: TGTGCCAGCAGCACTAGCGGCGGCACAGATACGCAGTATTTT; D: TRBD2; size: NA; J: TRBJ2-3; V: TRBV5-6
CDR3: CASRPNRGFNTEAFF; DNA: TGTGCCAGTAGGCCGAACAGGGGCTTTAACACTGAAGCTTTCTTT; D: TRBD1; size: NA; J: TRBJ1-1; V: TRBV19
CDR3: CASSPATGNETSGSKGNEQFF; DNA: TGTGCCAGCTCACCAGCGACAGGGAACGAGACTAGCGGGAGTAAGGGCAATGAGCAGTTCTTC; D: TRBD2; size: NA; J: TRBJ2-1; V: TRBV18
CDR3: CASSLLTGTGELFF; DNA: TGTGCCAGCAGTTTACTTACGGGGACCGGGGAGCTGTTTTTT; D: NA; size: NA; J: TRBJ2-2; V: TRBV28
CDR3: CASSDWYEQYF; DNA: TGTGCCAGCAGTGACTGGTACGAGCAGTACTTC; D: NA; size: NA; J: TRBJ2-7; V: TRBV2
CDR3: CAISENSGAYEQYF; DNA: TGTGCCATCAGTGAGAATAGCGGGGCCTACGAGCAGTACTTC; D: TRBD2; size: NA; J: TRBJ2-7; V: TRBV10-3
CDR3: CASSKERRGGGREKLFF; DNA: TGTGCCAGCAGCAAAGAGAGGCGAGGTGGTGGTCGTGAAAAACTGTTTTTT; D: NA; size: NA; J: TRBJ1-4; V: TRBV21-1
CDR3: CASSPSSIGTDTQYF; DNA: TGCGCCAGCAGCCCGTCCAGTATCGGCACAGATACGCAGTATTTT; D: NA; size: NA; J: TRBJ2-3; V: TRBV5-1
CDR3: CASSQRVSGANVLTF; DNA: TGTGCCAGCAGCCAACGGGTCTCTGGGGCCAACGTCCTGACTTTC; D: NA; size: NA; J: TRBJ2-6; V: TRBV7-6
CDR3: CASSTGTYEQYF; DNA: TGTGCCAGCAGCACCGGGACCTACGAGCAGTACTTC; D: NA; size: NA; J: TRBJ2-7; V: TRBV7-9
CDR3: CASSDGSNTEAFF; DNA: TGTGCCAGCAGCGACGGTTCGAACACTGAAGCTTTCTTT; D: NA; size: NA; J: TRBJ1-1; V: TRBV6-1
CDR3: CASSTSTFYEQYF; DNA: NA; D: NA; size: few; J: TRBJ2-7; V: TRBV19
CDR3: CASSPDWGNTNEQFF; DNA: TGTGCCAGCAGTCCCGATTGGGGCAACACCAATGAGCAGTTCTTC; D: NA; size: NA; J: TRBJ2-1; V: TRBV27
CDR3: CASTTGTGGENEQFF; DNA: TGCGCCAGCACCACCGGGACAGGGGGCGAAAATGAGCAGTTCTTC; D: TRBD1; size: NA; J: TRBJ2-1; V: TRBV4-3
CDR3: CASSIQGYEQFF; DNA: TGTGCCAGCAGTATACAAGGCTATGAGCAGTTCTTC; D: NA; size: NA; J: TRBJ2-1; V: TRBV27
CDR3: CASSQGATKREKLFF; DNA: TGTGCCAGCAGCCAAGGTGCCACTAAGAGGGAAAAACTGTTTTTT; D: NA; size: NA; J: TRBJ1-4; V: TRBV11-2
CDR3: CSARTGGKDSPLHF; DNA: TGCAGCGCTAGGACAGGGGGAAAGGATTCACCCCTCCACTTT; D: TRBD1; size: NA; J: TRBJ1-6; V: TRBV29-1
CDR3: CASRTGQGINSPLHF; DNA: TGTGCCAGCAGAACGGGACAGGGAATCAATTCACCCCTCCACTTT; D: TRBD1; size: NA; J: TRBJ1-6; V: TRBV28
CDR3: CASSIDWDPSYEQYF; DNA: TGTGCCAGTAGTATAGATTGGGACCCATCCTACGAGCAGTACTTC; D: NA; size: once; J: TRBJ2-7; V: TRBV19
CDR3: CASSPGTSGTDEQFF; DNA: TGTGCCAGCAGCCCCGGGACTAGCGGGACGGATGAGCAGTTCTTC; D: TRBD2; size: NA; J: TRBJ2-1; V: TRBV7-3
CDR3: CASSLVGQGAYSGSSTDTQYF; DNA: TGCGCCAGCAGCTTGGTTGGACAGGGGGCGTATAGCGGCAGTAGCACAGATACGCAGTATTTT; D: TRBD1; size: NA; J: TRBJ2-3; V: TRBV5-1
CDR3: CASCSGGYNEQFF; DNA: TGTGCCAGTTGTAGCGGGGGATACAATGAGCAGTTCTTC; D: TRBD2; size: NA; J: TRBJ2-1; V: TRBV19
CDR3: CASSYSSDGDRETQYF; DNA: TGTGCCAGCAGCTACTCCTCGGACGGGGACCGAGAGACCCAGTACTTC; D: NA; size: NA; J: TRBJ2-5; V: TRBV5-6
CDR3: CASSQGGSGSGANVLTF; DNA: TGTGCCAGCAGCCAAGGGGGTTCAGGTTCTGGGGCCAACGTCCTGACTTTC; D: NA; size: NA; J: TRBJ2-6; V: TRBV4-2
CDR3: CASSLPAYEQYF; DNA: TGTGCCAGCAGCTTACCCGCCTACGAGCAGTACTTC; D: NA; size: NA; J: TRBJ2-7; V: TRBV11-2
CDR3: CASSLLPGGTYNEQFF; DNA: TGTGCCAGCAGTTTATTACCAGGGGGGACCTACAATGAGCAGTTCTTC; D: NA; size: NA; J: TRBJ2-1; V: TRBV27
CDR3: CATSRTGGIDTQYF; DNA: TGTGCCACCAGCCGGACAGGGGGCATAGATACGCAGTATTTT; D: TRBD1; size: NA; J: TRBJ2-3; V: TRBV15
CDR3: CASSATSGSLNEQFF; DNA: TGTGCCAGCAGCGCGACTAGCGGGAGTTTAAATGAGCAGTTCTTC; D: TRBD2; size: NA; J: TRBJ2-1; V: TRBV7-8
CDR3: CASSPPRVGRAHEQFF; DNA: TGTGCCAGCAGCCCCCCCCGAGTTGGGAGGGCCCATGAGCAGTTCTTC; D: TRBD2; size: once; J: TRBJ2-1; V: TRBV11-2